Reported below is one T cell receptor (beta chain). The target antigen is unknown. The data originate from a study of cytomegalovirus exposure and HLA in healthy donors. Study-level points and caveats: Three CMV-associated chains proved CMV antigen-specific in vitro. As was reported, the classifier diagnosed cytomegalovirus status with high specificity and sensitivity. According to a subsequent analysis, TCR clusters identified in the first cohort showed a tendency to co-occur across the approximately 120 validation repertoires. Usually a TCR sequence was rare, but some public TCRs were found in many donors.

V lost 2 bases to trimming and J lost 6 bases, with 14 bases between them. From germline, CDR1 is MGHRA and CDR2 YSYEKL. The CDR3 totals 15 residues. Profiled with immunoSEQ multiplex PCR; TCRdb holds only in-frame clones, not every one. The sample lists fewer than 250,000 clones; roughly 87% were seen once. The chain links TRBV4-1 to TRBJ2-1, with D maybe TRBD2 (5 bases). This receptor was obtained from a woman aged 18-30 years in good health and CMV-seropositive. The sample comprised PBMCs. For the CDR3, the DNA is TGCGCCAGCAGCCAACTGGACGGGGTGGGCAATGAGCAGTTCTTC. Residues: CASSQLDGVGNEQFF.